The 22 T cell receptor beta chains listed next were all sequenced from one sample in a study of spatial heterogeneity in lung cancer. Documented time point: sample taken at primary tumor resection. Frozen PBMC, nontumor lung or tumor provided whole RNA, which was sequenced unsorted. TCRdb analysed the 5' RACE reads with MiXCR anew, one entry per CDR3 protein. The profile shows about 95,000 distinct CDR3 sequences, over 8.5% of them singletons. The sample here was PBMCs, taken at surgery. These TCRs come from a male donor with early-stage non-small cell lung cancer.

The table lists this clonotype with many counts. This chain uses TRBV18 with TRBJ1-1; D remains unclear. The germline V gene encodes CDR1 KGHSH and CDR2 LQKENI. The ends were cut back, 2 bases at V and 11 bases at J, with 9 bases in the middle. The CDR3 loop spans 11 amino acids. The CDR3 bases are TGTGCCAGCTCACCAGGAGGGCGGGCTTTCTTT. Its translation is CASSPGGRAFF.

This clonotype was seen ten or more times. This rearrangement joins TRBV5-1 to TRBJ1-1; a weak D match, TRBD1 (6 bases). V was shortened by 0 bases and J by 4 bases, with 13 bases between the two germline ends. The CDR3 has 15 residues. Germline lookup yields CDR1 SGHRS and CDR2 YFSETQ. In DNA, the CDR3 is TGCGCCAGCAGCTTGGAGGGGCGAGGGGGCACTGAAGCTTTCTTT. Protein: CASSLEGRGGTEAFF.

This clonotype occurred a few times. The chain links TRBV7-8 to TRBJ2-5; 11 positions match TRBD1. This CDR3 contains 16 residues. V shed 5 bases, J shed 4 bases, and the junction held 9 bases outside the gene matches. In germline, CDR1 is SGHVS, CDR2 FQNEAQ. In nucleotides, the CDR3 is TGTGCCAGCAGCGAGGAAGGGACAGGGGGTAGAGAGACCCAGTACTTC. This sequence encodes CASSEEGTGGRETQYF. The full variable domain, with the rest looked up from reference TRBV7-8 and TRBJ2-5, is GAGVSQSPRYKVAKRGQDVALRCDPISGHVSLFWYQQALGQGPEFLTYFQNEAQLDKSGLPSDRFFAERPEGSVSTLKIQRTQQEDSAVYLCASSEEGTGGRETQYFGPGTRLLVL.

Many counts were recorded for this clonotype. CDR3 nucleotide sequence: TGTGCCAGTAGTATCAGGGGGCCAGAGACCCAGTACTTC. Its translation is CASSIRGPETQYF. This chain uses TRBV19 with TRBJ2-5; 8 nucleotides line up with TRBD1. This CDR3 is 13 amino acids long. V lost 3 bases and J lost 4; bases outside the gene matches: 1. The V gene's germline CDR1 is LNHDA and CDR2 SQIVND (reference sequence).

This clonotype was observed at least ten times. The J gene is TRBJ2-7, the V gene TRBV5-1; tentative D call: TRBD2 (6 bases). Germline loops: CDR1 SGHRS, CDR2 YFSETQ. The V gene lost 1 base and the J gene lost 6 bases, with 14 bases spanning the gap. The CDR3 is 14 amino acids. The CDR3: CASSLLIGSGEQYF. As DNA, the CDR3 is TGCGCCAGCAGCTTGTTAATCGGGAGTGGCGAGCAGTACTTC.

This clonotype came up many times. The CDR3 reads CASSERQGLTDTQYF. DNA of the CDR3: TGTGCCAGCAGCGAAAGACAGGGGCTCACAGATACGCAGTATTTT. The chain is built from TRBV7-3 and TRBJ2-3, with 8 bases identical to TRBD1. The V and J ends lost 5 bases and 2 bases, in that order; junction bases with no gene match: 6. Germline CDR1 SGHTA, CDR2 FQGTGA. CDR3 size: 15 residues.

The V and J genes are TRBV18 and TRBJ1-1, with D perhaps matching TRBD1 (6 bases). The CDR3 contains 15 residues. The V and J ends lost 2 bases and 0 bases respectively, with 10 bases between them. Germline CDR1 is KGHSH and CDR2 is LQKENI. CDR3 region: CASSPWDTMNTEAFF. CDR3 DNA: TGTGCCAGCTCACCATGGGACACTATGAACACTGAAGCTTTCTTT.

The CDR3 is CASNIAGARETQYF. The DNA for the CDR3 is TGCGCCAGCAACATAGCGGGAGCGAGGGAGACCCAGTACTTC. This chain joins TRBV5-1 and TRBJ2-5; 9 bases align to TRBD2. CDR1 SGHRS and CDR2 YFSETQ come from the germline V gene. This CDR3 is 14 amino acids long. V was pared by 6 bases and J by 5 bases, with 8 bases of the junction left unmatched.

V usage is TRBV10-3 and J usage is TRBJ2-7, with D maybe TRBD1 (5 bases). Germline CDR1 and CDR2: ENHRY and SYGVKD. CDR3 length equals 14 residues. Trimming left V 3 bases short and J 6 bases short, with 15 bases between. DNA of the CDR3: TGTGCCATCAGTGAAGGGGCCAGGGAAAGCGAGCAGTACTTC. Translating gives CAISEGARESEQYF.

The chain uses TRBV2 and TRBJ2-4, with D unresolved. CDR3 length equals 13 residues. V shed 4 bases and J shed 8 bases, with 12 bases lying between them. Per germline, CDR1 SNHLY and CDR2 FYNNEI. The CDR3 loop is CASSVNIADIQYF. CDR3 sequence (DNA): TGTGCCAGCAGTGTAAACATTGCTGACATTCAGTACTTC.

In this sample, this clonotype turned up many times. The chain couples TRBV20-1 to TRBJ2-7; TRBD2 matches 7 bases. The trim removed 5 bases at V and 0 bases at J, leaving 4 bases unmatched. Germline CDR1 reads DFQATT; CDR2 reads SNEGSKA (reference sequence). The CDR3 contains 13 residues. The CDR3 is CSALAGDSYEQYF. In DNA, the CDR3 is TGCAGTGCTTTAGCGGGTGACTCCTACGAGCAGTACTTC.

The genes are TRBV20-1 and TRBJ2-1, with a possible D match to TRBD1 (6 bases). CDR1 and CDR2 (germline): DFQATT, SNEGSKA (reference sequence). The CDR3 spans 12 residues. Trimming cost V 6 bases and J 5 bases, with 11 bases left between them. This CDR3 is CSARGHHNEQFF. CDR3 bases: TGCAGTGCGAGGGGACACCACAATGAGCAGTTCTTC.

This clonotype came up a few times. The chain combines TRBV20-1 with TRBJ2-3, with 12 bases that match TRBD2. Germline V gene lookup returns CDR1 DFQATT and CDR2 SNEGSKA (reference sequence). The CDR3 runs 16 residues. V trimming: 5 bases; J trimming: 3 bases; junction bases outside the gene matches: 9. As DNA, the CDR3 is TGCAGTGCTCATCTAGCGGGAGGGCCAGGTACAGATACGCAGTATTTT. Its protein product is CSAHLAGGPGTDTQYF.

The J gene is TRBJ2-3, the V gene TRBV7-2, with D perhaps TRBD2 (7 bases). V was trimmed by 5 bases and J by 6 bases, leaving 21 bases between them. Germline V gene data show CDR1 as SGHTA and CDR2 as FQGNSA. The CDR3 is 16 residues long. CDR3: CASSPLDGGAMDTQYF. The DNA for the CDR3 is TGTGCCAGCAGCCCCTTAGATGGGGGGGCCATGGATACGCAGTATTTT.

In its sample, this clonotype was seen a few times. The genes are TRBV7-6 and TRBJ2-7; the D gene is possibly TRBD1 (6 bases). Per the germline V gene, CDR1 is SGHVS and CDR2 is FNYEAQ. CDR3 length: 15 residues. V lost 4 bases and J 2 bases, leaving 15 bases between the germline ends. For the CDR3, the DNA is TGTGCCAGCAGCTCCCACATGGACAGTACCTACGAGCAGTACTTC. Its protein product is CASSSHMDSTYEQYF.

This clonotype was observed a few times. The chain is built from TRBV12-3 or TRBV12-4 and TRBJ2-7, with 8 bases lining up with TRBD2. The CDR3 consists of 12 residues. V lost 3 bases to trimming and J lost 7 bases; unmatched junction nucleotides: 2. This CDR3 is CASSLPGGEQYF. The CDR3 nucleotides read TGTGCCAGCAGTTTGCCGGGGGGGGAGCAGTACTTC.

This clonotype appeared a few times. The rearrangement uses TRBV7-2 and TRBJ2-6; D gene uncertain. The germline V gene encodes CDR1 SGHTA and CDR2 FQGNSA. Trimming took 7 bases from V and 0 from J, leaving 19 bases between them. This CDR3 is 18 amino acids long. This CDR3 is CASTSIRASSSGANVLTF. DNA for the CDR3: TGTGCCAGCACCTCCATACGCGCTTCAAGCTCTGGGGCCAACGTCCTGACTTTC.

In this sample, this clonotype turned up a few times. J is TRBJ1-2 and V is TRBV7-8; 10 bases line up with TRBD1. J was trimmed by 4 bases and V by 3 bases; bases with no gene match: 8. In germline, CDR1 is SGHVS, CDR2 FQNEAQ. The CDR3 length is 16 residues. The DNA for the CDR3 is TGTGCCAGCAGCTTGGGTGACAGGGGGCGCACCTATGGCTACACCTTC. Translated, it gives CASSLGDRGRTYGYTF.

This clonotype came up a few times. This chain connects TRBV7-2 to TRBJ1-1; 8 positions agree with TRBD1. Trimming cost V 8 bases and J 1 base; bases outside gene matches: 3. This CDR3 comprises 13 residues. Germline V gives CDR1 SGHTA, CDR2 FQGNSA. DNA of the CDR3: TGTGCCAGCCGACAGGGGTGGAACACTGAAGCTTTCTTT. Encoded protein: CASRQGWNTEAFF.

The chain couples TRBV28 to TRBJ2-1, with 7 positions matching TRBD2. CDR1 is MDHEN, CDR2 SYDVKM, per germline. This CDR3 is 16 amino acids long. V lost 7 bases, J lost 2 bases, and 11 bases stayed unmatched. CDR3 region: CASTSGGAGAYNEQFF. The DNA of the CDR3 is TGTGCCAGCACATCTGGCGGGGCGGGAGCCTACAATGAGCAGTTCTTC.

The chain employs TRBV9 and TRBJ2-4; D possibly corresponds to TRBD1 (5 bases). The length of the CDR3 is 15 residues. V was pared by 0 bases and J by 6 bases, with 13 bases between. Germline CDR1 reads SGDLS; CDR2 reads YYNGEE. The CDR3 coding sequence is TGTGCCAGCAGCGTAGGCCAGGGTATTGGAAACATTCAGTACTTC. Its protein product is CASSVGQGIGNIQYF.

This clonotype was recorded once. The rearrangement joins TRBV9 to TRBJ2-2; D gene uncertain. The CDR3 totals 15 residues. Germline V CDR1 and CDR2: SGDLS, YYNGEE. Trimming took 4 bases from V and 3 from J, leaving 13 bases between them. CDR3 sequence reads: CASSIESRYTGELFF. In DNA form, the CDR3 reads TGTGCCAGCAGCATAGAGAGCAGGTACACCGGGGAGCTGTTTTTT.